The 2 T cell receptor beta chains reported below all come from one sample, sequenced in a study (dated by TCRdb to the mid-2010s). The receptor library was made with RT-PCR. The instrument given in TCRdb is Illumina MiSeq. The raw public reads went through TCRdb reprocessing: fastp at Q25, MiXCR clone calling, in-frame beta chains kept. Each record represents a unique CDR3 protein, reported with the most common genes and DNA among its rows. The sample table records 550,000 to 750,000 distinct CDR3 sequences; approximately 15% of these occur just once. Together, the top ten hold roughly 4% of the sample. Sample: memory CD4+ T cells from blood. All receptors derive from a female donor in good health, serving as a healthy control.

The chain joins TRBV12-3 or TRBV12-4 to TRBJ2-6; D might be TRBD1 or TRBD2, each matching 5 bases. CDR3 length: 15 amino acids. Trimming left V 5 bases short and J 11 bases short, with 19 bases between. The CDR3 DNA sequence: TGTGCCAGCAGTGATGCAGGGACCCTCAGCGACGTCCTGACTTTC. Encoded protein: CASSDAGTLSDVLTF.

This clonotype was counted ten times or more. The chain has TRBV10-3 and TRBJ2-2; D might be TRBD2 (6 bases). Germline V gene data show CDR1 as ENHRY and CDR2 as SYGVKD. The CDR3 sequence is 14 residues long. The V gene lost 4 bases and the J gene lost 5 bases, with 11 bases spanning the gap. CDR3 DNA: TGTGCCATCAGTGTTCATGGGAGGACCGGGGAGCTGTTTTTT. Encoded protein: CAISVHGRTGELFF.